The rows below give T cell receptor beta chains drawn from one sample of a study of T cell changes during pregnancy in multiple sclerosis. Here immunoSEQ multiplex PCR was the method, and the copy in TCRdb shows in-frame clones only, minus some. The table includes roughly 32,000 clones, 85% to 90% detected once. The sequencing used CD8+ T cells from peripheral blood mononuclear cells, collected in the third trimester of pregnancy. These receptors originate from a female donor with multiple sclerosis, enrolled in a pregnancy study. Both conserved end residues are part of each CDR3. Each record gives: CDR3 protein, CDR3 DNA, J gene, V gene, clone size, D gene. D genes are given only for firm matches. Clone sizes are given selectively: once, few, many, or a class where the clone is expanded.

cdr3_aa: CASSHTFGHGGTEAFF; cdr3_nt: TGCGCCAGCAGCCACACCTTCGGACACGGAGGGACTGAAGCTTTCTTT; j_call: TRBJ1-1; v_call: TRBV4-1; clone_size: -; d_call: -
cdr3_aa: CATGRLGTGELFF; cdr3_nt: TGTGCCACCGGCCGACTAGGAACCGGGGAGCTGTTTTTT; j_call: TRBJ2-2; v_call: TRBV6-1; clone_size: -; d_call: -
cdr3_aa: CASSNPGLFNEKLFF; cdr3_nt: TGTGCCAGCAGCAATCCGGGACTGTTCAATGAAAAACTGTTTTTT; j_call: TRBJ1-4; v_call: TRBV2; clone_size: -; d_call: -
cdr3_aa: CASSKDRFPEKLFF; cdr3_nt: TGTGCCAGCAGCAAGGACAGGTTTCCTGAAAAACTGTTTTTT; j_call: TRBJ1-4; v_call: TRBV21-1; clone_size: -; d_call: -
cdr3_aa: CASSPNSGGVNEQFF; cdr3_nt: TGTGCCAGCAGCCCAAATAGCGGGGGAGTGAATGAGCAGTTCTTC; j_call: TRBJ2-1; v_call: TRBV6-5; clone_size: few; d_call: TRBD2
cdr3_aa: CASSDGGEGNEQFF; cdr3_nt: TGTGCCAGCAGTGATGGGGGGGAGGGAAATGAGCAGTTCTTC; j_call: TRBJ2-1; v_call: TRBV2; clone_size: -; d_call: TRBD2
cdr3_aa: CASSYPGATLNQPQHF; cdr3_nt: TGTGCCAGCAGTTACCCAGGGGCGACTCTCAATCAGCCCCAGCATTTT; j_call: TRBJ1-5; v_call: TRBV6-6; clone_size: -; d_call: -
cdr3_aa: CASSHRGTIGSHQETQYF; cdr3_nt: TGTGCCAGCAGCCATCGAGGGACTATCGGTTCGCACCAAGAGACCCAGTACTTC; j_call: TRBJ2-5; v_call: TRBV14; clone_size: -; d_call: TRBD2
cdr3_aa: CASSLSGEAFF; cdr3_nt: TGTGCCAGCAGCTTGTCCGGTGAAGCTTTCTTT; j_call: TRBJ1-1; v_call: TRBV5-8; clone_size: once; d_call: -
cdr3_aa: CASSLGGQGGGYTF; cdr3_nt: TGTGCCAGCAGTTTAGGAGGGCAAGGTGGAGGCTACACCTTC; j_call: TRBJ1-2; v_call: TRBV28; clone_size: -; d_call: -
cdr3_aa: CASSAGQEGPNTEAFF; cdr3_nt: TGCGCCAGCAGCGCTGGACAGGAGGGTCCAAACACTGAAGCTTTCTTT; j_call: TRBJ1-1; v_call: TRBV4-3; clone_size: -; d_call: TRBD1
cdr3_aa: CASSLDPTSGATGPYEQYF; cdr3_nt: TGTGCCAGCAGCTTAGATCCGACTAGCGGGGCCACGGGACCCTACGAGCAGTACTTC; j_call: TRBJ2-7; v_call: TRBV11-2; clone_size: -; d_call: TRBD2
cdr3_aa: CASSQDGTGEDEQYF; cdr3_nt: TGCGCCAGCAGCCAAGATGGGACAGGGGAGGACGAGCAGTACTTC; j_call: TRBJ2-7; v_call: TRBV4-1; clone_size: -; d_call: TRBD1
cdr3_aa: CSVDGQGDEKLFF; cdr3_nt: TGCAGCGTTGACGGTCAGGGGGATGAAAAACTGTTTTTT; j_call: TRBJ1-4; v_call: TRBV29-1; clone_size: -; d_call: TRBD1
cdr3_aa: CASSSGLGYEQYF; cdr3_nt: TGTGCCAGCTCTAGCGGCCTGGGCTACGAGCAGTACTTC; j_call: TRBJ2-7; v_call: TRBV27; clone_size: -; d_call: TRBD2
cdr3_aa: CASSLPGNTEAFF; cdr3_nt: TGTGCCAGCAGTTTACCAGGGAACACTGAAGCTTTCTTT; j_call: TRBJ1-1; v_call: TRBV27; clone_size: -; d_call: -
cdr3_aa: CASSGRHVNYGYTF; cdr3_nt: TGTGCCAGCAGCGGCAGACACGTGAACTATGGCTACACCTTC; j_call: TRBJ1-2; v_call: TRBV7-2; clone_size: few; d_call: -
cdr3_aa: CASGPPAARYNEQFF; cdr3_nt: TGTGCTAGTGGTCCCCCAGCGGCGCGGTACAATGAGCAGTTCTTC; j_call: TRBJ2-1; v_call: TRBV12-5; clone_size: -; d_call: -
cdr3_aa: CASSLGTGGGQYF; cdr3_nt: TGTGCCAGCAGCTTGGGGACAGGGGGAGGGCAGTACTTC; j_call: TRBJ2-7; v_call: TRBV11-3; clone_size: -; d_call: TRBD1
cdr3_aa: CASSLDRALNQPQHF; cdr3_nt: TGTGCCAGCAGCTTAGACAGGGCGCTAAATCAGCCCCAGCATTTT; j_call: TRBJ1-5; v_call: TRBV7-9; clone_size: -; d_call: -
cdr3_aa: CASSLVQAYNSPLHF; cdr3_nt: TGTGCCAGCAGCTTAGTCCAGGCTTATAATTCACCCCTCCACTTT; j_call: TRBJ1-6; v_call: TRBV7-2; clone_size: -; d_call: -
cdr3_aa: CASSPRQGAIRETQYF; cdr3_nt: TGTGCCAGCAGTCCGAGACAGGGGGCGATAAGAGAGACCCAGTACTTC; j_call: TRBJ2-5; v_call: TRBV6-4; clone_size: -; d_call: TRBD1
cdr3_aa: CASSLATSFNEQFF; cdr3_nt: TGTGCCAGCAGCTTAGCTACTAGTTTCAATGAGCAGTTCTTC; j_call: TRBJ2-1; v_call: TRBV11-2; clone_size: -; d_call: -
cdr3_aa: CASSFLFGGNEKLFF; cdr3_nt: TGTGCCAGTAGTTTTCTTTTCGGGGGGAATGAAAAACTGTTTTTT; j_call: TRBJ1-4; v_call: TRBV19; clone_size: -; d_call: -
cdr3_aa: CASSSLTGTAQETQYF; cdr3_nt: TGTGCTAGCAGCTCCCTTACAGGGACGGCACAAGAGACCCAGTACTTC; j_call: TRBJ2-5; v_call: TRBV7-7; clone_size: -; d_call: -
cdr3_aa: CASSLGGRVQETQYF; cdr3_nt: TGCGCCAGCAGCTTGGGTGGGCGGGTCCAAGAGACCCAGTACTTC; j_call: TRBJ2-5; v_call: TRBV5-1; clone_size: -; d_call: -
cdr3_aa: CASSVGKGRNTEAFF; cdr3_nt: TGTGCCAGCAGCGTAGGGAAAGGGAGGAACACTGAAGCTTTCTTT; j_call: TRBJ1-1; v_call: TRBV6-1; clone_size: -; d_call: -
cdr3_aa: CASSPGQGNSPLHF; cdr3_nt: TGTGCCAGCAGCCCGGGACAGGGTAATTCACCCCTCCACTTT; j_call: TRBJ1-6; v_call: TRBV7-9; clone_size: few; d_call: TRBD1
cdr3_aa: CASSLMYPGTEDYGYTF; cdr3_nt: TGCGCCAGCAGCCTAATGTACCCCGGGACAGAGGACTATGGCTACACCTTC; j_call: TRBJ1-2; v_call: TRBV4-3; clone_size: -; d_call: TRBD1
cdr3_aa: CASTPGAGELFF; cdr3_nt: TGTGCCAGCACCCCAGGGGCCGGGGAGCTGTTTTTT; j_call: TRBJ2-2; v_call: TRBV6-6; clone_size: -; d_call: -
cdr3_aa: CASRTPGDPQETQYF; cdr3_nt: TGTGCCAGCAGGACCCCAGGTGACCCCCAAGAGACCCAGTACTTC; j_call: TRBJ2-5; v_call: TRBV27; clone_size: -; d_call: -
cdr3_aa: CASSQVWVGGGDLHIQYF; cdr3_nt: TGCGCCAGCAGCCAAGTTTGGGTAGGCGGGGGCGACTTACACATTCAGTACTTC; j_call: TRBJ2-4; v_call: TRBV4-3; clone_size: -; d_call: -
cdr3_aa: CASSFAASGQETQYF; cdr3_nt: TGTGCCAGCAGCTTTGCTGCTAGCGGGCAAGAGACCCAGTACTTC; j_call: TRBJ2-5; v_call: TRBV11-2; clone_size: -; d_call: TRBD2
cdr3_aa: CASSVSTGPNSPLHF; cdr3_nt: TGTGCCAGCAGCGTCTCGACAGGGCCTAATTCACCCCTCCACTTT; j_call: TRBJ1-6; v_call: TRBV9; clone_size: -; d_call: TRBD1
cdr3_aa: CASSAGTGNEKLFF; cdr3_nt: TGTGCCAGCAGCGCAGGGACAGGGAATGAAAAACTGTTTTTT; j_call: TRBJ1-4; v_call: TRBV9; clone_size: -; d_call: TRBD1
cdr3_aa: CATSRVGTSGPYNEQFF; cdr3_nt: TGTGCCACCAGCAGAGTGGGGACTAGCGGGCCCTACAATGAGCAGTTCTTC; j_call: TRBJ2-1; v_call: TRBV15; clone_size: -; d_call: TRBD2
cdr3_aa: CASSVFEKGVNTEAFF; cdr3_nt: TGTGCCAGCAGCGTATTCGAAAAAGGGGTGAACACTGAAGCTTTCTTT; j_call: TRBJ1-1; v_call: TRBV9; clone_size: -; d_call: -
cdr3_aa: CASSPGRYQPQHF; cdr3_nt: TGTGCCAGCTCCCCCGGGAGGTATCAGCCCCAGCATTTT; j_call: TRBJ1-5; v_call: TRBV18; clone_size: -; d_call: -
cdr3_aa: CASRPLAGGPETQYF; cdr3_nt: TGTGCCAGCAGGCCGCTAGCGGGGGGGCCGGAGACCCAGTACTTC; j_call: TRBJ2-5; v_call: TRBV5-4; clone_size: -; d_call: TRBD2